These T cell receptor beta chains were read from a single sample in a study of early T cells in non-severe SARS-CoV-2 infection. TCRdb recomputed calls from the 5' RACE reads with MiXCR, one row per CDR3 protein. The data hold 60,000 to 70,000 distinct CDR3 sequences, with over 4% observed a single time. The sample taken for sequencing was whole blood. These receptor sequences come from an adult who was a healthcare worker with PCR-confirmed SARS-CoV-2 infection or an uninfected control (not recorded which). The CDR3 runs from the conserved cysteine through the conserved F or W. Each record gives: D gene, J gene, clone size, V gene, CDR3 DNA, CDR3 protein. D genes are given only for firm matches. Size tells how often a clone was seen (once, few, many) or the class of an expanded clone, and some rows leave it out.

. | TRBJ2-3 | . | TRBV4-3 | TGCGCCAGCAGCACGGATTTCACAGATACGCAGTATTTT | CASSTDFTDTQYF
. | TRBJ1-1 | few | TRBV4-1 | TGCGCCAGCAGCCAAGGGCGTCGGAACACTGAAGCTTTCTTT | CASSQGRRNTEAFF
. | TRBJ2-3 | . | TRBV29-1 | TGCAGCGTTGAGCGGGAACCCACAGATACGCAGTATTTT | CSVEREPTDTQYF
. | TRBJ2-7 | many | TRBV6-5 | TGTGCCAGCAGGACCCCAGCGGGTGTTGTCTACGAGCAGTACTTC | CASRTPAGVVYEQYF
. | TRBJ1-1 | many | TRBV6-1 | TGTGCCAGCAGTGAAGGGTTGGGGATTTACACTGAAGCTTTCTTT | CASSEGLGIYTEAFF
TRBD2 | TRBJ2-3 | few | TRBV6-1 | TGTGCCAGCAGTCGGTCGGCAGCGGGGGACACAGATACGCAGTATTTT | CASSRSAAGDTDTQYF
TRBD2 | TRBJ2-3 | . | TRBV20-1 | TGCAGTGCTAGAGACCTCGCGGGAGTGTCAGATACGCAGTATTTT | CSARDLAGVSDTQYF
. | TRBJ2-1 | few | TRBV12-3/TRBV12-4 | TGTGCCAGCAGTTTGAGGGTAGAATCCTACAATGAGCAGTTCTTC | CASSLRVESYNEQFF
TRBD2 | TRBJ2-1 | many | TRBV20-1 | TGCAGTGCTAGAGGCGGGGGGGCCAGTAATGAGCAGTTCTTC | CSARGGGASNEQFF
. | TRBJ2-1 | few | TRBV11-2 | TGTGCCAGCAGTCTAATGAATGAGCAGTTCTTC | CASSLMNEQFF
. | TRBJ2-1 | many | TRBV7-8 | TGTGCCAGCAGCTCTATCAACGGATACAATGAGCAGTTCTTC | CASSSINGYNEQFF
TRBD2 | TRBJ2-1 | many | TRBV29-1 | TGCAGCGTTGAAGTTAGAGCGGGGGGCTTATGGGGCAATGAGCAGTTCTTC | CSVEVRAGGLWGNEQFF
. | TRBJ1-1 | . | TRBV7-9 | TGTGCCAGCAGCTTAGCGCCGAGAGACGAAGCTTTCTTT | CASSLAPRDEAFF
. | TRBJ2-3 | many | TRBV4-3 | TGCGCCAGCAGCCCAGGGGTGTCCCCCAGAGATACGCAGTATTTT | CASSPGVSPRDTQYF
. | TRBJ2-1 | many | TRBV7-2 | TGTGCCAGCAGCTTAAGGAGGGATGAGCAGTTCTTC | CASSLRRDEQFF
. | TRBJ1-1 | few | TRBV4-2 | TGTGCCAGCAGCCATGAACCGGGAGGGAACACTGAAGCTTTCTTT | CASSHEPGGNTEAFF
TRBD1 | TRBJ1-3 | many | TRBV20-1 | TGCAGTGCTAGGCCGGGACAGAGCTCTGGAAACACCATATATTTT | CSARPGQSSGNTIYF
. | TRBJ1-6 | . | TRBV9 | TGTGCCAGCAGCGTAGCTAGCGGGGGAAGTTCACCCCTCCACTTT | CASSVASGGSSPLHF
TRBD1 | TRBJ2-5 | few | TRBV7-3 | TGTGCCAGCAGCTTAGGACGTCGCGAACAGGGGCACGAGACCCAGTACTTC | CASSLGRREQGHETQYF
TRBD1 | TRBJ2-3 | few | TRBV14 | TGTGCCAGCAGCCCGAACGGACAGGGGAATGAGGCAGATACGCAGTATTTT | CASSPNGQGNEADTQYF
. | TRBJ1-1 | few | TRBV7-2 | TGTGCCAGCAGCCAAAGCCGAGGGGGAATTGAAGCTTTCTTT | CASSQSRGGIEAFF
TRBD1 | TRBJ2-7 | many | TRBV11-2 | TGTGCCAGCAGCCCTCAACAGGGGACAATAACCTACGAGCAGTACTTC | CASSPQQGTITYEQYF
TRBD2 | TRBJ2-3 | many | TRBV2 | TGTGCCAGCAGTGAACTAGCGGGCTATACGCAGTATTTT | CASSELAGYTQYF
TRBD2 | TRBJ2-5 | . | TRBV20-1 | TGCAGTGCAGATCAGCGGGAGGGAGAAGAGACCCAGTACTTC | CSADQREGEETQYF
. | TRBJ2-7 | many | TRBV19 | TGTGCCAGTAGTATTAGAGGAGGATCGTTCTACGAGCAGTACTTC | CASSIRGGSFYEQYF
. | TRBJ1-5 | many | TRBV7-2 | TGTGCCAGCAGCGAATCCCTCGACGGAGGTGCCAATCAGCCCCAGCATTTT | CASSESLDGGANQPQHF
. | TRBJ2-2 | many | TRBV2 | TGTGCCAGCACTAACCATTACACCGGGGAGCTGTTTTTT | CASTNHYTGELFF
. | TRBJ2-6 | many | TRBV10-3 | TGTGCCATCAGTGAGTCGGGAAGAGGTGCCGGGGCCAACGTCCTGACTTTC | CAISESGRGAGANVLTF
. | TRBJ2-5 | many | TRBV4-1 | TGCGCCAGCAGCCCGGGAGACGGGCAAGAGACCCAGTACTTC | CASSPGDGQETQYF
TRBD1 | TRBJ2-7 | . | TRBV20-1 | TGCAGTGCTACACAGGGGGTTTCCTACGAGCAGTACTTC | CSATQGVSYEQYF
. | TRBJ2-6 | many | TRBV3-1 | TGTGCCAGCAGCCTACTTGTACCATCTGGGGCCAACGTCCTGACTTTC | CASSLLVPSGANVLTF
. | TRBJ1-2 | few | TRBV7-9 | TGTGCCAGCAGCTTTTCGGCCAACTATGGCTACACCTTC | CASSFSANYGYTF
TRBD2 | TRBJ2-1 | many | TRBV20-1 | TGCAGTGCTACAGCGGGAGGGCCTTGGAATGAGCAGTTCTTC | CSATAGGPWNEQFF
TRBD2 | TRBJ2-3 | few | TRBV2 | TGTGCCAGCAGCGAACGAGTACTAGCGGGGGGGCTGGCAGATACGCAGTATTTT | CASSERVLAGGLADTQYF
TRBD1 | TRBJ1-1 | . | TRBV6-5 | TGTGCCAGCAGTTACTCTTCGGACAGGGGGCGAATTGCTGAAGCTTTCTTT | CASSYSSDRGRIAEAFF
. | TRBJ1-1 | many | TRBV11-3 | TGTGCCAGCAGCTTAGGAGGAGACAGTTACACTGAAGCTTTCTTT | CASSLGGDSYTEAFF
. | TRBJ2-7 | . | TRBV30 | TGTGCCTGGAGTGACGACCAAGGGGAGCAGTACTTC | CAWSDDQGEQYF
. | TRBJ2-1 | many | TRBV4-3 | TGCGCCAGCAGCCAAAGTGGCTTTGACTTCTACAATGAGCAGTTCTTC | CASSQSGFDFYNEQFF
. | TRBJ2-1 | few | TRBV7-9 | TGTGCCAGCAGCTTAAGGGACGTTCAGTTCTTC | CASSLRDVQFF
TRBD2 | TRBJ2-1 | many | TRBV4-3 | TGCGCCAGCAGCCAAACCGGGACTAGCGGGAGTGATGAGCAGTTCTTC | CASSQTGTSGSDEQFF
. | TRBJ2-2 | many | TRBV14 | TGTGCCAGCAGCCCCCGGGGGCCGGGGGCCTCCACCGGGGAGCTGTTTTTT | CASSPRGPGASTGELFF
. | TRBJ2-3 | many | TRBV7-9 | TGTGCCAGCAGCTTAGGATGGGCTATCTCTAGCACAGATACGCAGTATTTT | CASSLGWAISSTDTQYF
. | TRBJ1-1 | few | TRBV19 | TGTGCCAGTATTGGGGGGCTCACTGAAGCTTTCTTT | CASIGGLTEAFF
TRBD1 | TRBJ1-1 | many | TRBV6-6 | TGTGCCAGCAGTACCAACCGGGACAGGGGGTGGTCTGAAGCTTTCTTT | CASSTNRDRGWSEAFF
. | TRBJ1-2 | few | TRBV5-1 | TGCGCCAGCAGCTTGGAGATTCTGAACTATGGCTACACCTTC | CASSLEILNYGYTF
TRBD2 | TRBJ2-3 | many | TRBV20-1 | TGCAGTGCTAGAGACCTAAAACTAGCGGGGGACCTAATGACTCCAGATACGCAGTATTTT | CSARDLKLAGDLMTPDTQYF
TRBD2 | TRBJ2-3 | . | TRBV20-1 | TGCAGTGCTAGATTCGGGGGGGCTGCAGATACGCAGTATTTT | CSARFGGAADTQYF
. | TRBJ2-7 | many | TRBV29-1 | TGCAGCGTTGAACTAGCAACCTACGAGCAGTACTTC | CSVELATYEQYF
TRBD2 | TRBJ2-5 | many | TRBV11-2 | TGTGCCAGCAGCATCGGACTAGCGGTTTACCAAGAGACCCAGTACTTC | CASSIGLAVYQETQYF
. | TRBJ2-1 | many | TRBV18 | TGTGCCAGCTCACCTAATTACGATGAGCAGTTCTTC | CASSPNYDEQFF
TRBD2 | TRBJ2-3 | many | TRBV20-1 | TGCAGTGCTAGAGATGGGACTAGTTATGCAGATACGCAGTATTTT | CSARDGTSYADTQYF
TRBD2 | TRBJ2-7 | . | TRBV11-2 | TGTGCCAGCAGCCGAAGCGGGGGCCAGCAGTACTTC | CASSRSGGQQYF
. | TRBJ2-3 | many | TRBV7-9 | TGTGCCAGCAGCCGGACGGGAGCGATCACAGATACGCAGTATTTT | CASSRTGAITDTQYF